This entry lists 16 T cell receptor beta chains sequenced from one sample in a study of T-cell reconstitution after alpha-beta-depleted transplantation in children. Molecular barcoding with unique molecular identifiers was used for the TCRbeta library. TCRdb re-called the PCR reads with MiXCR, one entry per CDR3 protein. The sample has fewer than 700,000 distinct CDR3 sequences; 10% to 15% are singletons. The sequences come from PBMCs, mostly from graft donor cells, collected 360 days after TCRalphabeta/CD19-depleted stem cell transplant. Source of these receptors: a male patient aged 10 to 17 who had a stem cell transplant for acute myeloid leukemia, so the T cells may come from the graft donor.

This clonotype was detected ten times or more. The chain uses TRBV29-1 and TRBJ2-3; D possibly corresponds to TRBD2 (5 bases). The CDR3 loop spans 12 amino acids. The V and J ends lost 4 bases and 6 bases respectively, with 11 bases between them. CDR1 SQVTM and CDR2 ANQGSEA come from the germline V gene. CDR3 in amino acids: CSVGEGLDTQYF. CDR3 sequence (DNA): TGCAGCGTTGGAGAGGGTCTGGATACGCAGTATTTT.

The chain couples TRBV28 to TRBJ2-6; D is perhaps TRBD1 (8 bases). The CDR3 covers 15 residues. Trimming removed 6 bases at V and 2 bases at J, with 11 bases between. The germline V gene has CDR1 MDHEN and CDR2 SYDVKM. The CDR3 spells CASRQGGTGANVLTF. The CDR3, as DNA: TGTGCCAGCAGACAGGGGGGGACTGGGGCCAACGTCCTGACTTTC.

V usage is TRBV5-1 and J usage is TRBJ2-7; 15 bases agree with TRBD2. The CDR3 has 17 residues. Germline CDR1 and CDR2: SGHRS and YFSETQ. V gave up 0 bases and J gave up 2 bases; unmatched junction bases: 3. The CDR3 DNA follows: TGCGCCAGCAGCTTGGATCGGACTAGCGGGAGGGCCTACGAGCAGTACTTC. This translates into CASSLDRTSGRAYEQYF. Full variable domain (outside the CDR3, taken from reference TRBV5-1 and TRBJ2-7): KAGVTQTPRYLIKTRGQQVTLSCSPISGHRSVSWYQQTPGQGLQFLFEYFSETQRNKGNFPGRFSGRQFSNSRSEMNVSTLELGDSALYLCASSLDRTSGRAYEQYFGPGTRLTVT.

The chain employs TRBV10-3 and TRBJ2-5; 9 bases agree with TRBD2. V shed 5 bases and J 5 bases; nucleotides not matched to a gene: 9. Germline CDR1 and CDR2: ENHRY and SYGVKD. This CDR3 is built from 15 residues. Written as DNA, the CDR3 is TGTGCCATCAGTTGGGCGGGAGGGCCTGGCGAGACCCAGTACTTC. Its translation is CAISWAGGPGETQYF.

This clonotype was detected many times. The chain joins TRBV12-3 or TRBV12-4 to TRBJ2-7, with 12 bases aligning to TRBD1. The V and J ends lost 2 bases and 5 bases, in that order; junction bases with no gene match: 1. The CDR3 spans 14 residues. CDR3 loop: CASSLRDRGHEQYF. CDR3 bases: TGTGCCAGCAGTTTAAGGGACAGGGGGCACGAGCAGTACTTC.

The CDR3 DNA sequence: TGCAGCGTTGGGGGACTAGCGGTCTACGAGCAGTACTTC. It is translated as CSVGGLAVYEQYF. V usage is TRBV29-1 and J usage is TRBJ2-7; 11 nucleotides align to TRBD2. Per the germline V gene, CDR1 is SQVTM and CDR2 is ANQGSEA. This CDR3 comprises 13 residues. V gave up 4 bases and J gave up 3 bases; unmatched junction bases: 2.

In its sample, this clonotype was seen many times. The gene calls are TRBV5-4 and TRBJ2-2; no reliable D call. Trimming took off 1 base at V and 5 bases at J, with 24 bases between the two ends. The germline V gene encodes CDR1 SGHNT and CDR2 YYREEE (reference sequence). The CDR3 runs 19 residues. The CDR3 sequence is CASSLNLASKKVRTGELFF. The DNA for the CDR3 is TGTGCCAGCAGCTTGAATCTGGCCTCCAAAAAGGTCCGGACCGGGGAGCTGTTTTTT.

The chain uses TRBV4-3 and TRBJ1-2; TRBD1 aligns across 8 bases. The germline V gene has CDR1 LGHNA and CDR2 YSLEER. V gave up 0 bases and J gave up 7 bases; unmatched junction bases: 4. The CDR3 runs to 14 residues. The CDR3 loop is CASSQDLTGAGYTF. The CDR3 region has the DNA TGCGCCAGCAGCCAAGACCTGACAGGGGCTGGCTACACCTTC.

The chain employs TRBV9 and TRBJ2-1, with D perhaps matching TRBD2 (5 bases). CDR1 is SGDLS, CDR2 YYNGEE, per germline. The CDR3 runs to 15 residues. V was cut by 0 bases and J by 3 bases, with 10 bases left in between. CDR3 sequence: CASSVELDIYNEQFF. CDR3 coding DNA: TGTGCCAGCAGCGTAGAACTAGATATCTACAATGAGCAGTTCTTC.

This clonotype was observed a handful of times. The CDR3: CSAREVTSGAGEQYF. CDR3 DNA sequence: TGCAGTGCTAGAGAGGTGACTAGCGGGGCTGGGGAGCAGTACTTC. V and J are TRBV20-1 and TRBJ2-7, with 11 bases aligning to TRBD2. CDR3 size: 15 residues. The V segment lost 0 bases and the J segment 7 bases; nucleotides outside the gene matches: 8. Germline values: CDR1 DFQATT, CDR2 SNEGSKA (reference sequence).

The chain carries TRBV29-1 and TRBJ2-5; the match to TRBD1 covers 12 bases. V gave up 4 bases and J gave up 5 bases; unmatched junction bases: 8. Germline V gene lookup returns CDR1 SQVTM and CDR2 ANQGSEA. The CDR3 runs 15 residues. CDR3 coding DNA: TGCAGCGTTGTACCGGGACAGGGGGCGGTGGAGACCCAGTACTTC. This translates into CSVVPGQGAVETQYF.

In its sample, this clonotype was seen once. As the CDR3 is not closed by the conserved phenylalanine or tryptophan, this likely results from a read error. This chain links TRBV12-3 or TRBV12-4 with TRBJ2-7, with D possibly matching TRBD1 (5 bases). The CDR3 covers 14 residues. The V and J ends lost 4 bases and 7 bases respectively, with 17 bases between them. CDR3 protein: CASSSNLQGGEQYL. CDR3 in DNA: TGTGCCAGCAGTTCCAACCTCCAGGGTGGAGAGCAGTACCTC.

This clonotype occurred a few times. The chain is built from TRBV13 and TRBJ2-1; 8 bases agree with TRBD2. The V segment lost 5 bases and the J segment 7 bases; nucleotides outside the gene matches: 10. This CDR3 contains 15 residues. Germline V CDR1 and CDR2: PRHDT, FYEKMQ (reference sequence). CDR3 sequence reads: CASSRRLASMNEQFF. The CDR3 nucleotides are TGTGCCAGCAGCCGTCGACTAGCGTCTATGAATGAGCAGTTCTTC.

With respect to this clonotype: One end of the junction varies from germline; a read error may be responsible. V gene TRBV2 combines with J gene TRBJ2-2, with TRBD2 identical over 9 bases. The CDR3 loop spans 16 amino acids. Germline-derived CDR1 and CDR2 are SNHLY and FYNNEI. The CDR3 sequence: CASTEIAGAFTGELFF. Written as DNA, the CDR3 is TGTGCCAGCACTGAAATAGCGGGAGCATTTACCGGGGAGCTGTTTTTT. The full variable domain, in which reference TRBV2 and TRBJ2-2 provide the parts outside the CDR3, is EPEVTQTPSHQVTQMGQEVILRCVPISNHLYFYWYRQILGQKVEFLVSFYNNEISEKSEIFDDQFSVERPDGSNFTLKIRSTKLEDSAMYFCASTEIAGAFTGELFFGEGSRLTVL.

This clonotype was counted between two and nine times. The chain joins TRBV6-2 or TRBV6-3 to TRBJ2-5, with a possible D match to TRBD2 (6 bases). The V end was cut by 6 bases, the J end by 5 bases, with 16 bases between. The germline V gene has CDR1 MNHEY and CDR2 SVGEGT. This CDR3 is 14 amino acids long. In nucleotides, the CDR3 is TGTGCCAGCAGGCCCTCCGGGACTCCGGAGACCCAGTACTTC. Its protein product is CASRPSGTPETQYF.

This clonotype was picked up many times. The chain joins TRBV12-3 or TRBV12-4 to TRBJ2-7; D is unclear. The CDR3 totals 13 residues. Trimming left V 1 base short and J 4 bases short, with 8 bases between. CDR3: CASSLGAIYEQYF. CDR3 bases: TGTGCCAGCAGTTTAGGGGCGATATACGAGCAGTACTTC.